This T cell receptor (beta chain) came from a study of blood T cell repertoires in COVID-19. Looking at the study overall: Whether acute or convalescent, the COVID-19 samples came from the United States, Italy and Spain.

In the source study's methods: Estimation of nucleated cell counts relied on the amplification of reference gene primers. Sequencing used immunoSEQ multiplex PCR; TCRdb keeps in-frame clones, though not all of them. V, J and clone size are those of that table, while D and trimming were read from the DNA. The data hold about 140,000 clones, with less than 80% observed a single time. Germline V gene lookup returns CDR1 SGHTA and CDR2 FQGNSA. This CDR3 spans 15 amino acids. Trimming removed 3 bases from V and 1 base from J, with 9 bases in between. The receptor's source is a man aged 55 to 69 with acute or convalescent COVID-19. The sequenced material came from peripheral blood. This rearrangement joins TRBV7-2 to TRBJ2-2, with D unresolved. The chain's CDR3 is CASSFRQQNTGELFF. CDR3 nucleotides: TGTGCCAGCAGCTTCAGGCAGCAGAACACCGGGGAGCTGTTTTTT.